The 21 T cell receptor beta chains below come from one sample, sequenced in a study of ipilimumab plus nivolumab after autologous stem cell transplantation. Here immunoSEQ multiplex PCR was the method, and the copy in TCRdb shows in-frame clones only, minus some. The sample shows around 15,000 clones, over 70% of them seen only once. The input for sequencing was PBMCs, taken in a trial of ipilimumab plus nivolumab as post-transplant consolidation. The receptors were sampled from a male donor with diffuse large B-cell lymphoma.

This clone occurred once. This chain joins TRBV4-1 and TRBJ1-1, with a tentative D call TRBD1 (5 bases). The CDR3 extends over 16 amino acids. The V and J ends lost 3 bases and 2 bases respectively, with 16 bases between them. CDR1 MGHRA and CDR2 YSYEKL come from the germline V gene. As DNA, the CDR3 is TGCGCCAGCAGCCACCGCGCAGGGTCCGTCAACACTGAAGCTTTCTTT. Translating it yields CASSHRAGSVNTEAFF.

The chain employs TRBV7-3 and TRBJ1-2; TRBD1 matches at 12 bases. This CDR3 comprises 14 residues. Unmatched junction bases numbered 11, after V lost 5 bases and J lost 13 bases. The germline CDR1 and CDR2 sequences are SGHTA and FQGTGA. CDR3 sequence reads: CASSPQGQGALLTF. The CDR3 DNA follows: TGTGCCAGCAGCCCCCAGGGACAGGGGGCTTTACTCACCTTC.

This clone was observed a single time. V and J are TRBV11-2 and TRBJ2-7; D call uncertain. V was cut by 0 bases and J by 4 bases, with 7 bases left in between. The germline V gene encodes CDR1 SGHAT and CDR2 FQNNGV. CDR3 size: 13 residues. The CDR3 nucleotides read TGTGCCAGCAGCTTAGAAGTGAGGTACGAGCAGTACTTC. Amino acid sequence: CASSLEVRYEQYF.

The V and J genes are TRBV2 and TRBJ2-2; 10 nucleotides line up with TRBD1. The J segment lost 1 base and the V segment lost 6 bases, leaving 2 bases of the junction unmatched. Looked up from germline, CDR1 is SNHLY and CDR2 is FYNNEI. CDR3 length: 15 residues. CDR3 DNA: TGTGCCAGCAGCTGGGACAGGGGGAACACCGGGGAGCTGTTTTTT. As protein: CASSWDRGNTGELFF.

CDR3 DNA: TGTGCCAGTAGTATAGATACACGCCGCTCTGGGTACGAGCAGTACTTC. It is translated as CASSIDTRRSGYEQYF. The rearrangement joins TRBV19 to TRBJ2-7, with D unresolved. This CDR3 contains 16 residues. V dropped 0 bases and J dropped 4 bases, with 16 bases sitting between them. Germline CDR1 and CDR2: LNHDA and SQIVND (reference sequence).

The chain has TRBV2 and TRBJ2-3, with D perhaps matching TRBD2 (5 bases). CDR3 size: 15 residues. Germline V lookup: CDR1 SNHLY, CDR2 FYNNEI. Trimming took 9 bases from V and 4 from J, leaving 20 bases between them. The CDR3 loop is CASQLSGGWADTQYF. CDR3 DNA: TGTGCCAGTCAGCTGAGCGGCGGATGGGCAGATACGCAGTATTTT.

CDR3 amino acids: CASSVGGGTTPYEQYF. The CDR3 DNA reads as TGTGCCAGCAGCGTGGGCGGGGGCACAACCCCCTACGAGCAGTACTTC. This rearrangement joins TRBV9 to TRBJ2-7; tentative D call: TRBD2 (7 bases). The CDR3 extends over 16 amino acids. Trimming stripped 2 bases from V and 2 bases from J, with 17 bases between. The germline CDR1 and CDR2 sequences are SGDLS and YYNGEE.

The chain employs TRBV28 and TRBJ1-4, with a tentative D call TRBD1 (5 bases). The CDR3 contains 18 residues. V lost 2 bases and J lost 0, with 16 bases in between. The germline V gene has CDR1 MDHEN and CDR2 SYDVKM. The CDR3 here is CASSLLDRVSPTNEKLFF. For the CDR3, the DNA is TGTGCCAGCAGTTTACTTGACAGAGTTTCCCCAACTAATGAAAAACTGTTTTTT.

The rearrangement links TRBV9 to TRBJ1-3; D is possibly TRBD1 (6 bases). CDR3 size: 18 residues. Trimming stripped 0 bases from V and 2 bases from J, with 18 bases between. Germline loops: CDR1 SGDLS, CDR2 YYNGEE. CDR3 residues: CASSVARGGPGAGNTIYF. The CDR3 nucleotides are TGTGCCAGCAGCGTAGCACGGGGGGGGCCCGGGGCTGGAAACACCATATATTTT.

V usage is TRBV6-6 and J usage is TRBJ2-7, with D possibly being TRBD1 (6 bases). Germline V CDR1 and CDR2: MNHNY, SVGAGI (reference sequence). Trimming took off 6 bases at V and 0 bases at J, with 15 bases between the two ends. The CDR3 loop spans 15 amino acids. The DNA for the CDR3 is TGTGCCAGCAGGAACACAGGGATTGGCTCCTACGAGCAGTACTTC. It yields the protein CASRNTGIGSYEQYF.

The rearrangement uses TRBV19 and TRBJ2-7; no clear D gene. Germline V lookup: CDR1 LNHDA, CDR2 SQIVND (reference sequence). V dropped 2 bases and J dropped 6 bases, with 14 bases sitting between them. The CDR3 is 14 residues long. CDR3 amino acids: CASSILGKGREQYF. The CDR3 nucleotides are TGTGCCAGTAGTATATTGGGTAAGGGTCGCGAGCAGTACTTC. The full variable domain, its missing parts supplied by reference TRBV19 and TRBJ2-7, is DGGITQSPKYLFRKEGQNVTLSCEQNLNHDAMYWYRQDPGQGLRLIYYSQIVNDFQKGDIAEGYSVSREKKESFPLTVTSAQKNPTAFYLCASSILGKGREQYFGPGTRLTVT.

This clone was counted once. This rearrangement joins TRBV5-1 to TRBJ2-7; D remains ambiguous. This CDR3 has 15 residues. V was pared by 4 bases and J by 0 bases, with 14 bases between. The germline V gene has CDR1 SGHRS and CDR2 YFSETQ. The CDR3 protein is CASSPLQHLSYEQYF. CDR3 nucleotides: TGCGCCAGCAGCCCACTACAACACCTCTCCTACGAGCAGTACTTC. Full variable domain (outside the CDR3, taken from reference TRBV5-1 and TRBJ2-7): KAGVTQTPRYLIKTRGQQVTLSCSPISGHRSVSWYQQTPGQGLQFLFEYFSETQRNKGNFPGRFSGRQFSNSRSEMNVSTLELGDSALYLCASSPLQHLSYEQYFGPGTRLTVT.

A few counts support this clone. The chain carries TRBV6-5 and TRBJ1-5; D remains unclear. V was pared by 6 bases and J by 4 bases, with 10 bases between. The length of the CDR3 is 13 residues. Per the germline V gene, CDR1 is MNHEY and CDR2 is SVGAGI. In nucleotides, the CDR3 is TGTGCCAGCAGCCTCTTTTCGAATCAGCCCCAGCATTTT. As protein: CASSLFSNQPQHF.

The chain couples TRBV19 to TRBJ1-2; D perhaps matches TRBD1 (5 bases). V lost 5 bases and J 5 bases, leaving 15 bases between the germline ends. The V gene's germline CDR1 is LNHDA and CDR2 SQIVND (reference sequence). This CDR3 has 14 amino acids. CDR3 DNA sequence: TGTGCCAGTAGTGCCCTGGGGGACCTTTATGGCTACACCTTC. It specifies CASSALGDLYGYTF.

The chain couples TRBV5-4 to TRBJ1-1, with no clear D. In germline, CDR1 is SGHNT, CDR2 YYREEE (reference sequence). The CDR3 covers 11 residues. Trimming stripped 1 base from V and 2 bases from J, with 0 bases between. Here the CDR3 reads CASSLNTEAFF. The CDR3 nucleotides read TGTGCCAGCAGCTTGAACACTGAAGCTTTCTTT. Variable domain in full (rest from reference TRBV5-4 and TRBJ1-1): ETGVTQSPTHLIKTRGQQVTLRCSSQSGHNTVSWYQQALGQGPQFIFQYYREEENGRGNFPPRFSGLQFPNYSSELNVNALELDDSALYLCASSLNTEAFFGQGTRLTVV.

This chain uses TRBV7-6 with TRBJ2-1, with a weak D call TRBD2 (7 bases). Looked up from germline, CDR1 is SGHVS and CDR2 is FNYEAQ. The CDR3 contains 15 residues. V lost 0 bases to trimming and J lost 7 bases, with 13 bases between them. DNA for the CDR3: TGTGCCAGCAGCTTAGCGGGGGGGCGGGATAATGAGCAGTTCTTC. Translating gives CASSLAGGRDNEQFF.

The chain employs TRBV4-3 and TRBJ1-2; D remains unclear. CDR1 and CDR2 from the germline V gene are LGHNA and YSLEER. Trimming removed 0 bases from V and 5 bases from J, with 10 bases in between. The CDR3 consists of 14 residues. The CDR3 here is CASSQEMLVYGYTF. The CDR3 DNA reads TGCGCCAGCAGCCAAGAAATGCTGGTTTATGGCTACACCTTC.

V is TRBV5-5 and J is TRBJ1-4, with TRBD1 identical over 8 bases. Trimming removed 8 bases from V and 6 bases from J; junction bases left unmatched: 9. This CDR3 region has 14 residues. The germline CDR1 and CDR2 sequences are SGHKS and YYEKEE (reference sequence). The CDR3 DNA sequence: TGTGCCAGTAACCCGGGACAGGAATATGAAAAACTGTTTTTT. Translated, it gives CASNPGQEYEKLFF.

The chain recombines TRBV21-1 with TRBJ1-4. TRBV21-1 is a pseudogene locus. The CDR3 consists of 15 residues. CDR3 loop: CASSKGLGAGEKLFF. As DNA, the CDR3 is TGTGCCAGCAGCAAAGGTTTGGGGGCGGGGGAAAAACTGTTTTTT.

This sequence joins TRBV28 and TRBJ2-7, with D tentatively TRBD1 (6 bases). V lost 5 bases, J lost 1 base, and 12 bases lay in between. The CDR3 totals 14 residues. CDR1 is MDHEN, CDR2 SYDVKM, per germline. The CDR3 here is CASSHQQGSYEQYF. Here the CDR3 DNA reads TGTGCCAGCAGTCACCAACAGGGATCCTACGAGCAGTACTTC.

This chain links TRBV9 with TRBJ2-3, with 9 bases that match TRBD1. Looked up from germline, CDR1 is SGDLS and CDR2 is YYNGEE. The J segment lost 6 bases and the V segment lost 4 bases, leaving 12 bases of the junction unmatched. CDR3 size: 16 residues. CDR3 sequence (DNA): TGTGCCAGCAGCCCCGGATTGGGACAGGGTTCCGATACGCAGTATTTT. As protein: CASSPGLGQGSDTQYF.